This T cell receptor beta chain was sequenced in a study of blood T cell repertoires in COVID-19 (TCRdb year 2020). A note on the overall study: Samples covering the acute and convalescent phases of COVID-19 were provided by collaborators in the United States, Italy and Spain. The material from the prospective study consisted of cDNA or gDNA derived from T cells, B-cell-depleted T cells, or PBMCs. Subjects who had been exposed to COVID-19, were actively infected with it, or had recovered from it provided the deeply sampled blood TCRbeta repertoires that made up the dataset. The repertoires were made available in a free public database intended to serve as a resource for research on the immune response to SARS-CoV-2. Samples were obtained from the ongoing ImmuneRACE study (first 160 participants) and from 1,000 to 1,500 subjects provided by 6 global collaborators. The sample metadata nearly always contained a de-identified subject ID, COVID-19 status, age in years and sex. Where available, HLA class I and class II types were obtained from metadata supplied by the sample provider rather than from assay-based typing. What the authors observed across the whole study: The amount of clinical and demographic metadata varied by source and participant and was provided uncurated.

With respect to this clone: Its cognate antigen has yet to be identified. No much larger clone exists at a distance of one base, and base qualities are not known.

The collaborating institutions used their own protocols to collect whole blood in K2EDTA tubes. For TCRbeta analysis, collaborators shipped samples in one of three forms: frozen whole blood, isolated PBMCs, or DNA extracted from either of those sample types. The immunoSEQ Assay, a bias-controlled multiplex PCR, was used to amplify TCRbeta CDR3 regions from genomic DNA. The authors' pipeline ran thus. The number of nucleated cells in each sample was estimated from the amplification of reference gene primers within the assay. To quantify the absolute abundance of each unique TCRbeta CDR3 rearrangement, sequence reads were collapsed and filtered. For each sample, productive Simpson clonality was calculated as the square root of Simpson's diversity index over productive rearrangements. In TCRdb, the immuneACCESS table is reduced to in-frame sequences with V and J assigned. These tables do not hold every clone; where another copy was compared, an unresolved V gene accounts for under half, and the others remain unexplained. The D gene and trimming were derived from the DNA, and the V and J assignments and clone size from that table. Here the sample has over 45,000 clones; around 83% occur a single time. The ten biggest clones cover about 7% of the sample.

In the germline V gene, CDR1 corresponds to KGHDR and CDR2 to SFDVKD. Taken from cysteine to phenylalanine, the CDR3 has 17 residues. Here the CDR3 DNA is all that survives: 51 bases in frame from base 1. V is pared back by 1 base and J by 4 bases, with 17 bases lying between the germline termini. This receptor chain uses TRBV24-1 and TRBJ2-3, and the D gene may be TRBD2, 6 bases matching. The TCR originated in a man aged 55-75 years with active COVID-19. Sequenced input: peripheral blood. The CDR3 protein is CATSDFFRQGGADTQYF. The bases read TGTGCCACCAGTGATTTTTTCAGGCAGGGAGGCGCAGATACGCAGTATTTT.